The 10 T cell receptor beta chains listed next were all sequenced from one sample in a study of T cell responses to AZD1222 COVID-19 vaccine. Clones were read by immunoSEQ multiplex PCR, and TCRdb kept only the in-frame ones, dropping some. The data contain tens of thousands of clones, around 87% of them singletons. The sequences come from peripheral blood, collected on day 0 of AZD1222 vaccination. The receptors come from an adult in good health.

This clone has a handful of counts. Written as DNA, the CDR3 is TGTGCCAGCAGCTCAGACAGGGGAAGGTACGAGCAGTACTTC. Translation: CASSSDRGRYEQYF. This sequence joins TRBV11-2 and TRBJ2-7; 8 bases fit TRBD1. There are 14 residues in the CDR3. The germline V gene encodes CDR1 SGHAT and CDR2 FQNNGV. V lost 4 bases, J lost 4 bases, and 6 bases stayed unmatched.

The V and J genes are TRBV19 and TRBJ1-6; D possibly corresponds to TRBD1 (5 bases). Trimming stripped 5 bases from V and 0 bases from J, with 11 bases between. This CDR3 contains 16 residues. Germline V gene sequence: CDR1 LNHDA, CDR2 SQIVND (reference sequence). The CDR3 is CASSEQGISYNSPLHF. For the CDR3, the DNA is TGTGCCAGTAGTGAGCAGGGCATCTCCTATAATTCACCCCTCCACTTT.

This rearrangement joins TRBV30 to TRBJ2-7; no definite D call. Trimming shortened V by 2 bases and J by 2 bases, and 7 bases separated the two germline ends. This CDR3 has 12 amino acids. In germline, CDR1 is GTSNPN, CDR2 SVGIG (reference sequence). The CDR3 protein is CAWSRRTYEQYF. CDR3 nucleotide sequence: TGTGCCTGGAGTCGGAGAACCTACGAGCAGTACTTC.

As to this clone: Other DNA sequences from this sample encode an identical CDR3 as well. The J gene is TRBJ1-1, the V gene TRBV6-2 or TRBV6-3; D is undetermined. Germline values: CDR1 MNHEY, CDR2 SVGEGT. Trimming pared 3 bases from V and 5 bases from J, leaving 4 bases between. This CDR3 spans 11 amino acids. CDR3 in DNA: TGTGCCAGCAGTTATGGGACTGAAGCTTTCTTT. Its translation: CASSYGTEAFF.

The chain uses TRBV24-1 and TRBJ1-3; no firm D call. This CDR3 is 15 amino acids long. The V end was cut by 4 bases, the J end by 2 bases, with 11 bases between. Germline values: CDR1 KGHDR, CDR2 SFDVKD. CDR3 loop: CATSDPRSAGNTIYF. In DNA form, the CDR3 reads TGTGCCACCAGTGACCCTAGGAGTGCTGGAAACACCATATATTTT.

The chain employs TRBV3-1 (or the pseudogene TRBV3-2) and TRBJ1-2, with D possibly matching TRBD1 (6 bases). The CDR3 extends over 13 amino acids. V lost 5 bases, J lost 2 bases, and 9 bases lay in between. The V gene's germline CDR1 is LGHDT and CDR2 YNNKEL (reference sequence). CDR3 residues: CASSKDRNYGYTF. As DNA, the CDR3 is TGTGCCAGCAGCAAGGACAGAAACTATGGCTACACCTTC.

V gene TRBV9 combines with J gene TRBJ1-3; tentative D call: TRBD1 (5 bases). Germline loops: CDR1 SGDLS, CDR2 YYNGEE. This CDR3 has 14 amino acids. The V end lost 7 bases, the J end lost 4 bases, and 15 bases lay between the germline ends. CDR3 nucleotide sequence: TGTGCCAGCGACTCGACAGTGACAGGAAACACCATATATTTT. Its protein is CASDSTVTGNTIYF.

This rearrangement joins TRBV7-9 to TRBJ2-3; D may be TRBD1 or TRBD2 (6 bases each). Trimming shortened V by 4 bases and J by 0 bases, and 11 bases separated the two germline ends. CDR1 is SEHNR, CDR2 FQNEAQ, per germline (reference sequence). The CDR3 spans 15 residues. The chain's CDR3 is CASSSKGGSTDTQYF. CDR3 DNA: TGTGCCAGCAGCTCCAAGGGGGGAAGCACAGATACGCAGTATTTT.

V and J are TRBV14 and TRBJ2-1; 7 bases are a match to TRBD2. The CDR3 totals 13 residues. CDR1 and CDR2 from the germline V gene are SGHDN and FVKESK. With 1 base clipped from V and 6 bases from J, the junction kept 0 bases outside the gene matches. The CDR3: CASSQGGGNEQFF. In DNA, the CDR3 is TGTGCCAGCAGCCAAGGCGGGGGCAATGAGCAGTTCTTC.

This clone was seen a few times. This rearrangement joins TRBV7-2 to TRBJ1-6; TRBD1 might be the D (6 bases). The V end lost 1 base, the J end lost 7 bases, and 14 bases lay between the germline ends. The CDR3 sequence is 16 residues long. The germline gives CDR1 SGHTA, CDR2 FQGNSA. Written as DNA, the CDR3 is TGTGCCAGCAGCTTAGAGGCGGGGGCGAGGAATTCACCCCTCCACTTT. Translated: CASSLEAGARNSPLHF.